The 2 T cell receptor beta chains below were found in one sample sequenced in a study of blood T cell repertoires in COVID-19. Clones were sequenced by immunoSEQ multiplex PCR, and TCRdb holds only the in-frame ones, with some missing. The table has about 58,000 clones, over 75% seen once. Sequencing used peripheral blood. The source is a woman in her sixties with active COVID-19.

The chain uses TRBV5-1 and TRBJ2-4; 9 bases align to TRBD2. In germline, CDR1 is SGHRS, CDR2 YFSETQ. This CDR3 has 16 amino acids. V trimming: 4 bases; J trimming: 7 bases; junction bases outside the gene matches: 12. CDR3 residues: CASSHGRTSVTNIQYF. Here the CDR3 DNA reads TGCGCCAGCAGCCACGGGAGGACTAGCGTGACCAACATTCAGTACTTC.

This sequence joins TRBV7-2 and TRBJ1-2; D not certain. Looked up from germline, CDR1 is SGHTA and CDR2 is FQGNSA. The CDR3 has 15 amino acids. V lost 2 bases, J lost 5 bases, and 15 bases lay in between. CDR3 amino acids: CASSLRDISRYGYTF. The CDR3 bases are TGTGCCAGCAGCTTAAGAGACATCAGTAGGTATGGCTACACCTTC.